This TCR beta chain was obtained from a study of T cell repertoires in cytomegalovirus infection. Study overall: CMV epitopes that were recently identified and HLA-C-restricted were used alongside well-studied HLA-B-restricted ones.

CDR3 length equals 13 residues. V was shortened by 6 bases and J by 0 bases, with 8 bases between the two germline ends. The V gene's germline CDR1 is MNHNS and CDR2 SASEGT. TCRdb passed the reads through MiXCR, listing each CDR3 protein once. The sample includes about 570,000 distinct CDR3 sequences, roughly 43% of them seen just once. The study, taken as a whole, reports: There were carriers of CMV plus the relevant HLA, and cumulative public TCR beta family frequency identified them.

Note on this clonotype: Antigen unknown.

The sample here was cultured PBMCs, taken from culture after CMV antigen stimulation. This TCR was sampled from a human donor in good health (CMV status not recorded). Some clones in this sample may be carry-over from other donors' samples. The genes are TRBV6-1 and TRBJ1-1; the D gene is possibly TRBD1 (6 bases). The CDR3 region is CASRTGMNTEAFF. The CDR3 DNA is TGTGCCAGCAGGACAGGCATGAACACTGAAGCTTTCTTT.